Each of the 31 T cell receptor delta chains below was sequenced from the same sample in a study of gamma-delta T cells after stem cell transplantation. TCRdb repeated clone calling on the RT-PCR reads with CATT. The data show 5,500 to 6,500 delta-chain clones, with around 2% seen just once and approximately 19% held by the top ten. Sequencing was performed on gamma-delta T cells. The receptors were sampled from a human donor. It is not recorded whose cells these are; they may come from a transplant donor.

A word on this clone: The protein TCRdb gives is from a much larger clone and does not agree with this DNA's translation at residue 14, likely a read error; the protein shown here comes from the DNA. The V and J genes are TRDV2 and TRDJ1; 8 nucleotides agree with TRDD3. The CDR3 covers 16 residues. CDR1 and CDR2 (germline): GEAIGNYY, EKD. CDR3 nucleotides: TGTGCCTGTGACACGCTGCTGGGGGAGGACACCGATAAACCCATCTTT. It is translated as CACDTLLGEDTDKPIF.

A word on this clone: TCRdb shows a much larger clone's protein in place of this DNA's translation, and the two differ at residue 13, likely through a read error; the protein shown is translated from the DNA. The rearrangement uses TRDV2 and TRDJ1; 8 nucleotides align to TRDD3. Per germline, CDR1 GEAIGNYY and CDR2 EKD. V dropped 1 base and J dropped 3; count of bases not matched to a gene: 15. This CDR3 has 18 residues. CDR3 nucleotide sequence: TGTGCCTGTGACACTGTCTACTGGGGGTCCAAGTACGCCGATAAACTCATCTTT. Amino acids: CACDTVYWGSKYADKLIF.

This clone is labeled medium-sized. Other DNA variants within this sample encode the same CDR3. The rearrangement links TRDV2 to TRDJ1; TRDD3 matches at 12 bases. CDR1 is GEAIGNYY and CDR2 is EKD in the germline V gene. The CDR3 loop spans 18 amino acids. Trimming cost V 0 bases and J 0 bases; bases outside gene matches: 7. This CDR3 is CACDTVTGGYQYTDKLIF. CDR3 sequence (DNA): TGTGCCTGTGACACCGTTACTGGGGGATACCAGTACACCGATAAACTCATCTTT.

This clone was observed a handful of times. A far more abundant clone sits one base away, making this likely a read error. Distinct nucleotide sequences in the sample also encode this CDR3. The chain combines TRDV2 with TRDJ3; 9 nucleotides line up with TRDD3. Germline loops: CDR1 GEAIGNYY, CDR2 EKD. CDR3 length equals 20 residues. This CDR3 is CACDTPSGGSSSWDTRQMFF. CDR3 nucleotide sequence: TGTGCCTGTGACACACCCTCTGGGGGATCGAGCTCCTGGGACACCCGGCAGATGTTTTTC.

There are a few counts of this clone. The V and J genes are TRDV2 and TRDJ1; 10 positions match TRDD3. The V and J ends lost 3 bases and 0 bases, in that order; junction bases with no gene match: 9. Germline lookup yields CDR1 GEAIGNYY and CDR2 EKD. The CDR3 has 17 amino acids. The CDR3 is CACDPILGDRYTDKLIF. DNA for the CDR3: TGTGCCTGTGACCCCATACTGGGGGATCGATACACCGATAAACTCATCTTT.

About this clone: TCRdb's protein, taken from a much larger clone, differs from this DNA's translation at residue 10, likely owing to a read error; the protein displayed comes from the DNA. The chain carries TRDV2 and TRDJ1; 8 bases match TRDD3. The CDR3 consists of 18 residues. V was clipped by 3 bases and J by 3 bases; unmatched bases: 17. CDR1 is GEAIGNYY, CDR2 EKD, per germline. This CDR3 reads CACDDLLLGATQSDKLIF. In DNA, the CDR3 is TGTGCCTGTGACGACCTATTACTGGGGGCTACGCAATCCGATAAACTCATCTTT.

Note on this clone: The protein that TCRdb holds for this DNA derives from a much larger clone and differs from the translated DNA at residue 16, which likely indicates a read error; the protein shown here is translated from the DNA. The chain links TRDV2 to TRDJ1, with TRDD3 matching 8 bases. The V gene's germline CDR1 is GEAIGNYY and CDR2 EKD. This CDR3 comprises 18 residues. CDR3 residues: CACDRVLGAAPYTDKPIF. DNA for the CDR3: TGTGCCTGTGACAGGGTACTGGGGGCTGCCCCGTACACCGATAAACCCATCTTT.

Comments on this clone: A far bigger clonotype differs at one base, so this is likely a read error. Different DNA sequences within this sample yield the same CDR3. The chain links TRDV2 to TRDJ1; weak D call: TRDD3 (5 bases). Trimming left V 0 bases short and J 8 bases short, with 42 bases between. CDR3 length: 23 amino acids. From germline, CDR1 is GEAIGNYY and CDR2 EKD. The DNA of the CDR3 is TGTGCCTGTGACACCGTAGAACTAAGTCGGAATGGGGTGACGAAGGCGCCATCGGCGAAACTCATCTTT. Translation: CACDTVELSRNGVTKAPSAKLIF.

There are a few counts of this clone. This sequence is one base from a far larger clone and is likely a read error. The sample holds other DNA sequences that translate to the same CDR3. The genes are TRDV2 and TRDJ1; TRDD3 agrees at 12 bases. Germline V gene sequence: CDR1 GEAIGNYY, CDR2 EKD. The length of the CDR3 is 19 residues. Here the CDR3 reads CACDTVFTLGDTPSDKLIF. The DNA for the CDR3 is TGTGCCTGCGACACCGTTTTCACCCTGGGGGATACGCCTTCCGATAAACTCATCTTT.

This clone was seen only a few times. A far larger clone is off by one base, so a read error is likely. V gene TRDV2 combines with J gene TRDJ1; TRDD3 matches at 12 bases. The CDR3 is made up of 19 amino acids. The germline V gene encodes CDR1 GEAIGNYY and CDR2 EKD. CDR3 residues: CARDPLVLGDTLSTDKLIF. CDR3 nucleotides: TGTGCCCGTGACCCACTTGTCCTGGGGGATACGCTTAGCACCGATAAACTCATCTTT.

This clone turned up a few times. A far larger clone lies a single base away; this is likely a read error. This specimen includes other DNA sequences encoding the same CDR3. The chain is built from TRDV2 and TRDJ1; 9 bases are shared with TRDD3. Germline CDR1 is GEAIGNYY and CDR2 is EKD. The CDR3 totals 16 residues. The CDR3 protein is CACDKLGDSTDTELIF. The CDR3 DNA reads TGTGCCTGTGACAAACTGGGGGACTCGACGGATACGGAACTCATCTTC.

Only a few counts were recorded for this clone. TCRdb records a much larger clone's protein for this DNA, with a difference at residue 5 that likely arises from a read error; the protein given is the translation of the DNA. This chain uses TRDV2 with TRDJ3; 11 nucleotides align to TRDD3. The CDR3 is 20 residues long. The V segment lost 3 bases and the J segment 0 bases; nucleotides outside the gene matches: 9. Per the germline V gene, CDR1 is GEAIGNYY and CDR2 is EKD. CDR3 sequence: CACDAVLGDKSSWDTRQMFF. The CDR3 region has the DNA TGTGCCTGTGACGCCGTACTGGGGGATAAGAGCTCCTGGGACACCCGACAGATGTTTTTC.

With respect to this clone: The protein recorded in TCRdb matches a much larger clone and deviates from this DNA's translation at residue 6, suggesting a read error; the protein here is obtained by translating the DNA. This chain links TRDV2 with TRDJ1, with a tentative D call TRDD3 (6 bases). This CDR3 is built from 18 residues. Per germline, CDR1 GEAIGNYY and CDR2 EKD. V lost 0 bases, J lost 0 bases, and 19 bases lay in between. The DNA for the CDR3 is TGTGCCTGTGACACCATGGGGGGGACGAGGCGGTACACCGATAAACTCATCTTT. It yields the protein CACDTMGGTRRYTDKLIF.

This clone has ten or more counts. This likely traces to a read error, being one base from a far larger clone. The rearrangement joins TRDV2 to TRDJ1; 10 bases fit TRDD3. Germline V lookup: CDR1 GEAIGNYY, CDR2 EKD. The CDR3 consists of 16 residues. CDR3 in amino acids: CARDKLGDRYTDKLIF. DNA of the CDR3: TGTGCCCGTGACAAACTGGGGGATCGATACACCGATAAACTCATCTTT.

V usage is TRDV2 and J usage is TRDJ3; 13 bases line up with TRDD3. J gave up 0 bases and V 3 bases, and 7 bases lay outside the gene matches. This CDR3 has 20 residues. From germline, CDR1 is GEAIGNYY and CDR2 EKD. The CDR3 DNA sequence: TGTGCCTGTGACTCACTGGGGGATACGCACTACTCCTGGGACACCCGACAGATGTTTTTC. Its translation: CACDSLGDTHYSWDTRQMFF.

Judged by abundance, this clone is medium-sized. The gene calls are TRDV2 and TRDJ1; 8 nucleotides agree with TRDD3. Germline CDR1 is GEAIGNYY and CDR2 is EKD. The ends lost 0 bases at V and 0 bases at J; junction bases unmatched: 14. The CDR3 spans 19 residues. The CDR3 DNA reads TGTGCCTGTGACACCGTTCATCAACTGGGGATACCGGACACCGATAAACTCATCTTT. As protein: CACDTVHQLGIPDTDKLIF.

This clone was recorded a few times. The chain joins TRAV29/DV5 to TRDJ1; 9 nucleotides agree with TRDD3. The V and J ends lost 3 bases and 0 bases, in that order; junction bases with no gene match: 18. CDR1 is NSMFDY, CDR2 ISSIKDK, per germline. This CDR3 has 19 residues. The CDR3 region has the DNA TGTGCAGCAATTTCCCCTACTTGGGGGGATACCCTGTACACCGATAAACTCATCTTT. It translates to CAAISPTWGDTLYTDKLIF.

J is TRDJ3 and V is TRDV2; 9 bases map to TRDD3. This CDR3 has 19 residues. Germline V lookup: CDR1 GEAIGNYY, CDR2 EKD. J was trimmed by 1 base and V by 0 bases; bases with no gene match: 6. The CDR3 is CACDTVLGDPSWDTRQMFF. The CDR3 DNA is TGTGCCTGTGACACCGTACTGGGGGACCCGTCCTGGGACACCCGACAGATGTTTTTC.

As for this clone: With only one base between it and a far larger clone, this is likely a read error. This sample includes further DNA sequences coding for the same CDR3. V is TRDV2 and J is TRDJ3; 7 bases agree with TRDD3. The V gene's germline CDR1 is GEAIGNYY and CDR2 EKD. CDR3 length: 19 amino acids. J was trimmed by 0 bases and V by 0 bases; bases with no gene match: 7. CDR3: CACDTAGGVASWDTRQMFF. For the CDR3, the DNA is TGTGCCTGTGACACCGCTGGGGGGGTGGCCTCCTGGGACACCCGACAGATGTTTTTC.

This clone has more than one count but fewer than ten. A far larger clone is off by one base, so a read error is likely. The same CDR3 is also encoded by other DNA sequences in this sample. The V call is TRDV2, the J call TRDJ1, with a weak D call TRDD3 (5 bases). The CDR3 sequence is 14 residues long. Germline-derived CDR1 and CDR2 are GEAIGNYY and EKD. V lost 1 base to trimming and J lost 5 bases, with 13 bases between them. The CDR3 DNA follows: TGTGCCTGTGACACATTACTAGGGGAAGATAAACTCATCTTT. Translated, it gives CACDTLLGEDKLIF.

This clone is judged medium-sized. The gene calls are TRDV2 and TRDJ1; 10 nucleotides agree with TRDD3. Per germline, CDR1 GEAIGNYY and CDR2 EKD. The CDR3 length is 20 residues. V lost 3 bases, J lost 0 bases, and 18 bases stayed unmatched. CDR3 sequence: CACDDVGNWGIPKYTDKLIF. CDR3 coding DNA: TGTGCCTGTGACGACGTTGGAAACTGGGGGATTCCCAAATACACCGATAAACTCATCTTT.

Within the sample, this clone is large. The same CDR3 also results from other DNA sequences found in this sample. The chain recombines TRDV2 with TRDJ1; 13 nucleotides agree with TRDD3. The CDR3 length is 19 residues. Germline values: CDR1 GEAIGNYY, CDR2 EKD. The junction had 12 bases not matched to a gene; V was cut back by 0 bases and J by 3 bases. The CDR3 sequence: CACDTVPVLGDTEADKLIF. The CDR3 region has the DNA TGTGCCTGTGACACCGTGCCCGTACTGGGGGATACGGAGGCCGATAAACTCATCTTT.

This clone was found a few times. TCRdb assigns this DNA the protein of a much larger clone, which departs from its translation at residue 15; this likely reflects a read error, and the protein shown comes from translating the DNA. The J gene is TRDJ3, the V gene TRDV2; 11 nucleotides agree with TRDD3. Germline V gene data show CDR1 as GEAIGNYY and CDR2 as EKD. There are 20 residues in the CDR3. In nucleotides, the CDR3 is TGTGCCTGTGACACCGTACTGGGGGATAAGAGCTCCTGGGACGCCCGACAGATGTTTTTC. Its protein is CACDTVLGDKSSWDARQMFF.

This clone qualifies as medium-sized. This chain connects TRDV2 to TRDJ1; the match to TRDD3 covers 13 bases. From germline, CDR1 is GEAIGNYY and CDR2 EKD. V lost 3 bases, J lost 1 base, and 7 bases stayed unmatched. The CDR3 has 17 amino acids. CDR3 sequence (DNA): TGTGCCTGTGACGGCATACTGGGGGATACGGGCACCGATAAACTCATCTTT. Its translation is CACDGILGDTGTDKLIF.

This clone is labeled as large (0.1 to 1%). Additional DNA sequences in this sample encode the identical CDR3. The rearrangement joins TRDV2 to TRDJ1, with TRDD3 as a possible D gene (5 bases). Trimming stripped 2 bases from V and 1 base from J, with 7 bases between. CDR1 is GEAIGNYY, CDR2 EKD, per germline. The CDR3 is made up of 13 amino acids. The CDR3 DNA reads TGTGCCTGTGACAAGTGGGGCACCGATAAACTCATCTTT. It specifies CACDKWGTDKLIF.

A word on this clone: Translating this DNA gives a protein that differs at residue 13 from the TCRdb one, which belongs to a much larger clone; a read error is likely, and the protein shown is this translation. V is TRDV2 and J is TRDJ1; 9 bases align to TRDD3. The CDR3 has 15 amino acids. In germline, CDR1 is GEAIGNYY, CDR2 EKD. CDR3 sequence reads: CACEELGDHTDKPIF. CDR3 DNA: TGTGCCTGTGAAGAACTGGGGGACCACACCGATAAACCCATCTTT.

This clone was counted a few times. TCRdb assigns this DNA the protein of a much larger clone, which departs from its translation at residue 15; this likely reflects a read error, and the protein shown comes from translating the DNA. The V and J genes are TRDV2 and TRDJ1, with 13 bases identical to TRDD3. The germline gives CDR1 GEAIGNYY, CDR2 EKD. This CDR3 has 17 amino acids. CDR3: CACDTVTGGYEADKPIF. The CDR3, as DNA: TGTGCCTGTGACACCGTCACTGGGGGATACGAAGCCGATAAACCCATCTTT.

In this sample, this clone turned up a few times. The mismatch at residue 3 between this DNA's translation and the TCRdb protein of a much larger clone likely reflects a read error; the protein shown is translated from the DNA. J is TRDJ1 and V is TRDV2, with TRDD3 matching over 10 bases. The CDR3 has 19 amino acids. Germline V gives CDR1 GEAIGNYY, CDR2 EKD. For the CDR3, the DNA is TGTGCCCGTGACACCGTCGCTACATGGGGGATACCCAATACCGATAAACTCATCTTT. It codes for CARDTVATWGIPNTDKLIF.

The J gene is TRDJ1, the V gene TRDV2, with 12 positions matching TRDD3. V trimming: 2 bases; J trimming: 1 base; junction bases outside the gene matches: 7. The CDR3 totals 17 residues. Per the germline V gene, CDR1 is GEAIGNYY and CDR2 is EKD. The CDR3 bases are TGTGCCTGTGACAAGCTGGGGGATACGATCGGCACCGATAAACTCATCTTT. As protein: CACDKLGDTIGTDKLIF.

This clone was seen only a few times. The amino acid sequence in TCRdb belongs to a much larger clone and departs from this DNA's translation at residue 15, likely a sequencing read error; the sequence shown is translated from the DNA. The chain couples TRDV2 to TRDJ1, with a tentative D call TRDD3 (6 bases). The CDR3 has 17 amino acids. Germline V CDR1 and CDR2: GEAIGNYY, EKD. The CDR3 DNA reads TGTGCCTGTGAGGGACTGGGTCCGATGCACGGGACCGATAAATTCATCTTT. Its translation: CACEGLGPMHGTDKFIF.

This clone was seen only a few times. A much bigger clone sits one base away, suggesting this may be a read error. CDR3 protein: CACDTVPFLRLGDTPVGTDKLIF. For the CDR3, the DNA is TGTGCCTGTGACACCGTCCCCTTCCTACGCCTGGGGGATACGCCCGTGGGCACCGATAAACTCATCTTT. The V gene is TRDV2, the J gene TRDJ1; TRDD3 aligns across 12 bases. The CDR3 consists of 23 residues. V was pared by 0 bases and J by 1 base, with 23 bases of the junction left unmatched. The germline V gene encodes CDR1 GEAIGNYY and CDR2 EKD.